The rows below give T cell receptor beta chains drawn from one sample of a study of T cell responses to AZD1222 COVID-19 vaccine. The assay was immunoSEQ multiplex PCR, and TCRdb's table has in-frame clones only and misses some. The repertoire holds about 130,000 clones, with roughly 89% as singletons. This material consisted of peripheral blood, taken on day 0 of AZD1222 vaccination. These receptors were taken from an adult in good health. Both conserved end residues are part of each CDR3.

J gene | V gene | CDR3 protein
TRBJ2-7 | TRBV3-1/TRBV3-2 | CASSPRGLTYEQYF
TRBJ1-3 | TRBV13 | CASSETGAGNTIYF
TRBJ1-6 | TRBV27 | CASSSTQGLILNSPLHF
TRBJ2-1 | TRBV5-1 | CASSRNQGTLENEQFF
TRBJ2-2 | TRBV5-1 | CASRGDTGELFF
TRBJ2-5 | TRBV7-2 | CASSGGMGETQYF
TRBJ2-1 | TRBV6-1 | CASSVGTGGFFLGEQFF
TRBJ1-5 | TRBV29-1 | CSAGQFNQPQHF
TRBJ1-2 | TRBV9 | CASSAITPGRGANYGYTF
TRBJ1-5 | TRBV28 | CASSFRVSGQPQHF
TRBJ1-1 | TRBV5-1 | CASSLSKGATEAFF
TRBJ1-2 | TRBV5-1 | CASSWGTANYGYTF
TRBJ1-1 | TRBV6-4 | CASSDVAGNTEAFF
TRBJ1-1 | TRBV14 | CASSQNRGQNTEAFF
TRBJ2-1 | TRBV9 | CASSAFQGGDNEQFF
TRBJ1-2 | TRBV19 | CASSIGGIGQGNSGYTF
TRBJ1-1 | TRBV9 | CASSVEVHYTEAFF
TRBJ2-7 | TRBV14 | CASSPRLMTLEQYF
TRBJ2-7 | TRBV6-6 | CASSLGQGPSYEQYF
TRBJ2-7 | TRBV5-1 | CASSLHREYTGEQYF
TRBJ1-5 | TRBV4-1 | CASSQEMYQPQHF
TRBJ1-3 | TRBV18 | CASSPNRDGGNTIYF
TRBJ2-5 | TRBV5-6 | CASSLQETQYF
TRBJ1-1 | TRBV7-3 | CASSLRGVPNTEAFF
TRBJ1-2 | TRBV4-1 | CASSQDLVVKDYGYTF
TRBJ1-5 | TRBV7-9 | CASSLQGAQYNQPQHF
TRBJ1-1 | TRBV10-3 | CAIREGPGTEAFF
TRBJ1-1 | TRBV6-5 | CASSTTENTEAFF
TRBJ2-7 | TRBV4-3 | CASSQGGGSTYEQYF
TRBJ2-7 | TRBV6-2/TRBV6-3 | CASSPGEQYF
TRBJ1-2 | TRBV5-4 | CASSLQGVIHYGYTF
TRBJ1-4 | TRBV7-9 | CASSPGQGNNEKLFF
TRBJ1-1 | TRBV10-3 | CAISARDTEAFF
TRBJ1-1 | TRBV5-1 | CASSLARRPGAEAFF
TRBJ1-6 | TRBV6-5 | CASSLGPFYNSPLHF
TRBJ2-5 | TRBV7-9 | CASSPPGGRVETQYF
TRBJ1-2 | TRBV28 | CASSFPPFRQGAGGYTF
TRBJ1-1 | TRBV7-2 | CASSRQWGTEAFF
TRBJ1-1 | TRBV18 | CASSPEGTNGAFF
TRBJ2-5 | TRBV7-9 | CASSLDRGIETQYF
TRBJ1-2 | TRBV5-6 | CASSLVADGYTF
TRBJ2-1 | TRBV6-2/TRBV6-3 | CASSYWTSGGNEQFF
TRBJ2-7 | TRBV6-2/TRBV6-3 | CASSYGVAYEQYF
TRBJ2-3 | TRBV28 | CASSDPGGMITDTQYF
TRBJ1-1 | TRBV29-1 | CSAKDRNRDTEAFF
TRBJ1-5 | TRBV5-1 | CASSLGTGDWGNQPQHF
TRBJ2-3 | TRBV5-1 | CASSFSGQGIIDTQYF
TRBJ1-4 | TRBV5-8 | CASSLQGATNEKLFF
TRBJ2-7 | TRBV7-9 | CASSDTATYEQYF
TRBJ1-6 | TRBV6-5 | CASSYTRDRDSPLHF
TRBJ2-7 | TRBV5-1 | CASSVGGVEEQYF
TRBJ2-2 | TRBV5-6 | CASSLRGVNTGELFF
TRBJ1-1 | TRBV6-1 | CASSDGDRNTEAFF